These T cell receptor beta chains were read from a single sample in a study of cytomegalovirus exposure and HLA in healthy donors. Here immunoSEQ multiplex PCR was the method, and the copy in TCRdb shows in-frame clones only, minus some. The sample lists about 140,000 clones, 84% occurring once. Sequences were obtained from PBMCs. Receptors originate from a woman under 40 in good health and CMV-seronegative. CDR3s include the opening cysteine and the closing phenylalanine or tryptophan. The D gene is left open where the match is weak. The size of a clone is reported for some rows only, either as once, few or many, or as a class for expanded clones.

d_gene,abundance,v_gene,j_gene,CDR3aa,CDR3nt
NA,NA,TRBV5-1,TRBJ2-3,CASTPGGNTDTQYF,TGCGCCAGCACCCCGGGGGGCAACACAGATACGCAGTATTTT
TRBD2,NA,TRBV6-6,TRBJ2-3,CASSSGGADTQYF,TGTGCCAGTTCTAGCGGGGGCGCAGATACGCAGTATTTT
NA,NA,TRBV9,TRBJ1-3,CASSSGSGNTIYF,TGTGCCAGCAGCTCCGGGAGTGGAAACACCATATATTTT
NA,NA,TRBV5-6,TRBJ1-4,CASSTDSGRRGEKLFF,TGTGCCAGCAGCACGGATAGTGGCCGCCGGGGAGAAAAACTGTTTTTT
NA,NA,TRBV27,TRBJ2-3,CASSSYTDTQYF,TGTGCCAGCAGTTCGTACACAGATACGCAGTATTTT
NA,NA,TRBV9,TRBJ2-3,CASSVDPFTDTQYF,TGTGCCAGCAGCGTAGATCCCTTCACAGATACGCAGTATTTT
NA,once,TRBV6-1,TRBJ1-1,CASSEILVRGGTEAFF,TGTGCCAGCAGTGAAATTTTGGTCAGGGGAGGGACTGAAGCTTTCTTT
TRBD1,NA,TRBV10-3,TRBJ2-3,CAISEGQGTDTQYF,TGTGCCATCAGTGAGGGACAGGGCACAGATACGCAGTATTTT
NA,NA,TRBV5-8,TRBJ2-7,CASSPRQEQYF,TGTGCCAGCAGCCCCCGTCAGGAGCAGTACTTC
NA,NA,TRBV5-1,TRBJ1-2,CASSSNRDGYTF,TGCGCCAGCAGCTCCAACAGGGATGGCTACACCTTC
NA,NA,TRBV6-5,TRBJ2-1,CASGVAGLNEQFF,TGTGCCAGCGGTGTTGCAGGGCTGAATGAGCAGTTCTTC
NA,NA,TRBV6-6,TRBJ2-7,CASRQTDYEQYF,TGTGCCAGCAGGCAGACAGACTACGAGCAGTACTTC
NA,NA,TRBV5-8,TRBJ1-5,CASSLKGTGGYQPQHF,TGTGCCAGCAGCTTGAAGGGTACTGGAGGGTATCAGCCCCAGCATTTT
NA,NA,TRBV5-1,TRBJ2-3,CASSGGPYTDTQYF,TGCGCCAGCAGCGGTGGGCCCTACACAGATACGCAGTATTTT
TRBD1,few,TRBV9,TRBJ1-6,CASSVSGTGDSPLHF,TGTGCCAGCAGCGTATCAGGGACAGGGGACTCACCCCTCCACTTT
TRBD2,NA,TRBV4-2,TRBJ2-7,CASSQEGTRPHEQYF,TGTGCCAGCAGCCAAGAGGGGACTAGGCCCCACGAGCAGTACTTC
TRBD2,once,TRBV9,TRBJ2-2,CASSPRGGPNTGELFF,TGTGCCAGCAGCCCACGCGGGGGACCGAACACCGGGGAGCTGTTTTTT
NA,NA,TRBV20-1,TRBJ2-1,CSAKAGREQFF,TGCAGTGCAAAGGCGGGGCGGGAGCAGTTCTTC
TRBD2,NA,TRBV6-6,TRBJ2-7,CASSRFGTSSYEQYF,TGTGCCAGCAGTAGATTCGGGACTAGCTCCTACGAGCAGTACTTC
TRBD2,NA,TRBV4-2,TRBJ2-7,CASSQGGGSGGAYEQYF,TGTGCCAGCAGCCAAGGAGGGGGGAGCGGGGGGGCCTACGAGCAGTACTTC
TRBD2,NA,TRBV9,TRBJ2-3,CASSVGSSGGTNTQYF,TGTGCCAGCAGCGTAGGGAGTAGCGGGGGCACGAATACGCAGTATTTT
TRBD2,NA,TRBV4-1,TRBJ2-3,CASSLGLAGGLGTDTQYF,TGCGCCAGCAGCCTAGGACTAGCGGGGGGGCTTGGAACAGATACGCAGTATTTT
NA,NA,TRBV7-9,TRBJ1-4,CASSLTVGASNEKLFF,TGTGCCAGCAGCTTAACAGTGGGGGCGTCTAATGAAAAACTGTTTTTT
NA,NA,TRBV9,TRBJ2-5,CASSGWAEQETQYF,TGTGCCAGCAGCGGATGGGCAGAACAAGAGACCCAGTACTTC
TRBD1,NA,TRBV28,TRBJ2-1,CASSSGQDVWNEQFF,TGTGCCAGCAGCAGCGGACAGGACGTCTGGAATGAGCAGTTCTTC
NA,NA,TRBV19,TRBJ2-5,CASSIGAGLGQETQYF,TGTGCCAGTAGTATAGGGGCAGGGTTGGGCCAAGAGACCCAGTACTTC
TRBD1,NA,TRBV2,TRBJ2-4,CASSETGTGTF,TGTGCCAGCAGCGAAACCGGGACAGGGACCTTC
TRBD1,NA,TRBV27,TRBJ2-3,CASSPQGQGFPDTQYF,TGTGCCAGCAGCCCCCAGGGACAGGGATTTCCAGATACGCAGTATTTT
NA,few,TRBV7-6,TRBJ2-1,CASSFGTLNEQFF,TGTGCCAGCAGCTTCGGGACTCTTAATGAGCAGTTCTTC
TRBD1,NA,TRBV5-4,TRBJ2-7,CASSPGGQGLHEQYF,TGTGCCAGCAGCCCCGGGGGACAGGGACTACACGAGCAGTACTTC
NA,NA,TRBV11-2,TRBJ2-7,CASSWSSYEQYF,TGTGCCAGCAGCTGGAGCTCCTACGAGCAGTACTTC
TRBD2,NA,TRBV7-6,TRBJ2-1,CASSLAGGHNEQFF,TGTGCCAGCAGCTTGGCGGGGGGGCACAATGAGCAGTTCTTC
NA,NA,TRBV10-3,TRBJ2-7,CAVTTAENHEQYF,TGTGCCGTGACAACAGCGGAAAACCACGAGCAGTACTTC
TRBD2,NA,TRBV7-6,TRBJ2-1,CASSFTSGINEQFF,TGTGCCAGCAGCTTCACTAGCGGAATCAATGAGCAGTTCTTC
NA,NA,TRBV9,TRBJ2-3,CASSIRGASADTQYF,TGTGCCAGCAGCATTCGGGGGGCATCTGCAGATACGCAGTATTTT
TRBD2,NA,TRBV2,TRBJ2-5,CASSEISGVGETQYF,TGTGCCAGCAGTGAAATTAGCGGGGTGGGGGAGACCCAGTACTTC
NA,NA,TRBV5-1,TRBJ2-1,CASSSTGTKGSYNEQFF,TGCGCCAGCAGCTCCACCGGGACAAAGGGGAGCTACAATGAGCAGTTCTTC
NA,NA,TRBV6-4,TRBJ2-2,CASSLFGRSNTGELFF,TGTGCCAGCAGTTTATTTGGGAGGTCGAACACCGGGGAGCTGTTTTTT
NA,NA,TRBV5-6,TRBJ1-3,CASSLAPGPGNTIYF,TGTGCCAGCAGCTTGGCGCCAGGGCCTGGAAACACCATATATTTT
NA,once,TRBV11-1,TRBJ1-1,CASSVDRSEAFF,TGTGCCAGCAGCGTTGACAGGTCTGAAGCTTTCTTT
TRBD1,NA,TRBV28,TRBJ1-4,CASSPPQTGTNEKLFF,TGTGCCAGCAGCCCCCCGCAGACAGGGACTAATGAAAAACTGTTTTTT
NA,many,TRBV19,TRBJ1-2,CASSMRANYGYTF,TGTGCCAGTAGTATGCGGGCAAACTATGGCTACACCTTC
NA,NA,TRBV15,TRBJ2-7,CATSREGGSYEQYF,TGTGCCACCAGCAGAGAGGGAGGCTCCTACGAGCAGTACTTC
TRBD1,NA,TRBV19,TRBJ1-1,CASSPILGQGNMNTEAFF,TGTGCCAGTAGTCCGATACTAGGACAGGGCAACATGAACACTGAAGCTTTCTTT
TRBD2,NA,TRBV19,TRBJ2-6,CASSIRRSSGGANVLTF,TGTGCCAGTAGTATCCGCCGGTCTAGCGGTGGGGCCAACGTCCTGACTTTC